Sequencing of this T cell receptor beta chain was carried out in a study of blood T cell repertoires in COVID-19. Enrolled through a virtual design, the participants were between roughly 18 and 89 years of age and came from around 25 US areas. In the original analysis: It was from reference gene primer amplification that nucleated cell counts were estimated. Profiling relied on immunoSEQ multiplex PCR, and the TCRdb table lists in-frame clones only, not all of them. V and J calls and clone size are given by that table; D and trimming were obtained from the DNA. Among around 500,000 clones listed, around 89% were seen once. Germline V gene lookup returns CDR1 PRHDT and CDR2 FYEKMQ (reference sequence). The CDR3 has 17 residues. The ends were cut back, 2 bases at V and 5 bases at J, with 21 bases in the middle.

The receptor's source is a woman aged 40-49 years who had recovered from COVID-19. V is TRBV13 and J is TRBJ2-5; D unclear. Sample: PBMCs or T cells enriched from blood (not recorded which). CDR3 sequence reads: CASSLISRTARAETQYF. The DNA for the CDR3 is TGTGCCAGCAGCTTAATTAGTAGAACTGCACGAGCGGAGACCCAGTACTTC. Supplemented by reference TRBV13 and TRBJ2-5, the full variable domain reads AAGVIQSPRHLIKEKRETATLKCYPIPRHDTVYWYQQGPGQDPQFLISFYEKMQSDKGSIPDRFSAQQFSDYHSELNMSSLELGDSALYFCASSLISRTARAETQYFGPGTRLLVL.